This TCR beta chain came from a study of T cells and Merkel cell carcinoma outcomes. The assay was immunoSEQ multiplex PCR, and TCRdb's table has in-frame clones only and misses some. This sample has about 2,100 clones, with more than 75% found just once. Trimming left V 6 bases short and J 4 bases short, with 17 bases between. CDR3 length: 15 amino acids. Looked up from germline, CDR1 is SNHLY and CDR2 is FYNNEI. General study findings and limits: Merkel cell carcinoma outcomes were reportedly predicted by repertoire and T-cell density.

Turning to this clone: The target antigen is unknown.

This clonotype originated in a human donor with Merkel cell carcinoma. The sequencing sample was made of tumor tissue from Merkel cell carcinoma. This sequence joins TRBV2 and TRBJ2-3, with a weak D call TRBD1 (5 bases). The CDR3 protein is CASSLQGNRADTQYF. In DNA, the CDR3 is TGTGCCAGCAGCCTCCAGGGAAATAGAGCAGATACGCAGTATTTT.